A selection of T cell receptor beta chains follows, all from one sample in a study of regulatory T cells in long-lasting Graves disease. In TCRdb, the multiplex PCR reads were re-called with MiXCR into one record per CDR3 protein. The table records approximately 470,000 distinct CDR3 sequences, around 15% of them present only once. This same sample was also part of a study on T cells in Graves' hyperthyroidism and ophthalmopathy.

Sequencing was performed on peripheral blood mononuclear cells (PBMCs), taken at new diagnosis, from a patient treated with antithyroid drugs. Source of these receptors: a man in his forties with Graves disease. CDR3s include the opening cysteine and the closing phenylalanine or tryptophan. Fields, in order: clone size, V gene, D gene, J gene, CDR3 DNA, CDR3 protein. D genes are given only for firm matches. Size is stated for part of the rows, as once, few or many counts, or as a class when the clone is expanded.

clone_size: few
v_call: TRBV19
d_call: -
j_call: TRBJ2-5
cdr3_nt: TGTGCCAGCAGGGGACGGGAACAAGAGACCCAGTACTTC
cdr3_aa: CASRGREQETQYF

clone_size: many
v_call: TRBV3-1
d_call: -
j_call: TRBJ2-1
cdr3_nt: TGTGCCAGCAGCCAAAAGGGGATTGGTGAGCAGTTCTTC
cdr3_aa: CASSQKGIGEQFF

clone_size: many
v_call: TRBV7-2
d_call: -
j_call: TRBJ2-1
cdr3_nt: TGTGCCAGCAGCTTAGAAATGGTTGGAGGGGGGGGAAGTAATGAGCAGTTCTTC
cdr3_aa: CASSLEMVGGGGSNEQFF

clone_size: many
v_call: TRBV5-6
d_call: TRBD1
j_call: TRBJ2-1
cdr3_nt: TGTGCCAGCAGCACCCGGACAGGGTGGGCAGGCAATGAGCAGTTCTTC
cdr3_aa: CASSTRTGWAGNEQFF

clone_size: -
v_call: TRBV6-1
d_call: TRBD2
j_call: TRBJ2-2
cdr3_nt: TGTGCCACTTCTTTGCGGGAGACGGGGGAGCTGTTTTTT
cdr3_aa: CATSLRETGELFF

clone_size: many
v_call: TRBV2
d_call: TRBD2
j_call: TRBJ2-1
cdr3_nt: TGTGCCAGCAGACCCACTAGCGGGAGTAATGAGCAGTTCTTC
cdr3_aa: CASRPTSGSNEQFF

clone_size: many
v_call: TRBV20-1
d_call: TRBD1
j_call: TRBJ2-5
cdr3_nt: TGCAGTGCCAGGGACAGAAGGGGGACCCAGTACTTC
cdr3_aa: CSARDRRGTQYF

clone_size: many
v_call: TRBV18
d_call: -
j_call: TRBJ2-7
cdr3_nt: TGTGCCAGCTCACCCGACCCAATCTACGAGCAGTACTTC
cdr3_aa: CASSPDPIYEQYF

clone_size: many
v_call: TRBV20-1
d_call: -
j_call: TRBJ2-3
cdr3_nt: TGCAGTGCTGGGAAACGGGGGCCCAGCACAGATACGCAGTATTTT
cdr3_aa: CSAGKRGPSTDTQYF

clone_size: many
v_call: TRBV20-1
d_call: TRBD2
j_call: TRBJ2-1
cdr3_nt: TGCAGTGCTAGTATGTGGACTAGTCCCAATGAGCAGTTCTTC
cdr3_aa: CSASMWTSPNEQFF

clone_size: many
v_call: TRBV11-2
d_call: TRBD1
j_call: TRBJ2-7
cdr3_nt: TGTGCCAGCAGCTTAAGGGACAGTCCCCTAGGGCAGTACTTC
cdr3_aa: CASSLRDSPLGQYF

clone_size: -
v_call: TRBV6-5
d_call: TRBD2
j_call: TRBJ2-3
cdr3_nt: TGTGCCAGCAGTTATGTCGTCGGAAGCGGGAGTGGAACAGATACGCAGTATTTT
cdr3_aa: CASSYVVGSGSGTDTQYF

clone_size: many
v_call: TRBV12-3/TRBV12-4
d_call: -
j_call: TRBJ2-3
cdr3_nt: TGTGCCAGCAGTTCCTCCGGGACTCTAAGCACAGATACGCAGTATTTT
cdr3_aa: CASSSSGTLSTDTQYF

clone_size: many
v_call: TRBV15
d_call: -
j_call: TRBJ2-3
cdr3_nt: TGTGCCACCAGCAGCTGGGACTCCGCAATAGATACGCAGTATTTT
cdr3_aa: CATSSWDSAIDTQYF

clone_size: once
v_call: TRBV6-1
d_call: TRBD2
j_call: TRBJ2-1
cdr3_nt: TGTGCCAGCAGTGACGGGACTAGCGGGAGGGCCAATGAGCAGTTCTTC
cdr3_aa: CASSDGTSGRANEQFF

clone_size: few
v_call: TRBV20-1
d_call: -
j_call: TRBJ2-1
cdr3_nt: TGCAGTGCGACGGACTCCTCGAGGTACAATGAGCAGTTCTTC
cdr3_aa: CSATDSSRYNEQFF

clone_size: few
v_call: TRBV6-9
d_call: -
j_call: TRBJ1-5
cdr3_nt: TGTGCCAGCAGTTACGGGTCTCGGAGGGGTAGCAATCAGCCCCAGCATTTT
cdr3_aa: CASSYGSRRGSNQPQHF

clone_size: many
v_call: TRBV2
d_call: TRBD2
j_call: TRBJ2-7
cdr3_nt: TGTGCCAGCAGTTTGACTAGCGGGAGGGGAGAGCAGTACTTC
cdr3_aa: CASSLTSGRGEQYF

clone_size: -
v_call: TRBV20-1
d_call: TRBD2
j_call: TRBJ2-3
cdr3_nt: TGCAGTGCTAGCGCTGCGGGAGGGCACTACCGCACAGATACGCAATATTTT
cdr3_aa: CSASAAGGHYRTDTQYF

clone_size: few
v_call: TRBV6-1
d_call: -
j_call: TRBJ2-2
cdr3_nt: TGTGCCAGCAGGTTGCAGGGACCCGGGGAGCTGTTTTTT
cdr3_aa: CASRLQGPGELFF

clone_size: few
v_call: TRBV24-1
d_call: -
j_call: TRBJ2-3
cdr3_nt: TGTGCCACCAGTGATTTGCGGGGTCCAAGCGAAGCTACGCAGTATTTT
cdr3_aa: CATSDLRGPSEATQYF

clone_size: -
v_call: TRBV13
d_call: -
j_call: TRBJ1-5
cdr3_nt: TGTGCCAGCAGCTTGGGGGAGACGAGCAATCAGCCCCAGCATTTT
cdr3_aa: CASSLGETSNQPQHF

clone_size: few
v_call: TRBV15
d_call: -
j_call: TRBJ2-7
cdr3_nt: TGTGCCACCAGCAGAGGCTCCCAGGGACCCTACGAGCAGTACTTC
cdr3_aa: CATSRGSQGPYEQYF

clone_size: -
v_call: TRBV29-1
d_call: -
j_call: TRBJ1-2
cdr3_nt: TGCAGCGTTGAAGCCGGTGGAGATAACTATGGCTACACCTTC
cdr3_aa: CSVEAGGDNYGYTF

clone_size: -
v_call: TRBV7-9
d_call: -
j_call: TRBJ2-5
cdr3_nt: TGTGCCAGCAGCTTAGGGATGGAAGTGGAGACCCAGTACTTC
cdr3_aa: CASSLGMEVETQYF

clone_size: many
v_call: TRBV28
d_call: -
j_call: TRBJ1-5
cdr3_nt: TGTGCCAGCAGTGGGGGGTCTTCCAATCAGCCCCAGCATTTT
cdr3_aa: CASSGGSSNQPQHF

clone_size: few
v_call: TRBV5-8
d_call: -
j_call: TRBJ1-5
cdr3_nt: TGTGCCAGCAGCCCCGGGCCTATTCAGCCCCAGCATTTT
cdr3_aa: CASSPGPIQPQHF

clone_size: few
v_call: TRBV12-3/TRBV12-4
d_call: -
j_call: TRBJ2-2
cdr3_nt: TGTGCCAGCAGTTCCCGGCCCGGCGCCGGGGAGCTGTTTTTT
cdr3_aa: CASSSRPGAGELFF

clone_size: many
v_call: TRBV6-1
d_call: -
j_call: TRBJ2-7
cdr3_nt: TGTGCCAGCAGTATTGGGGGCCTCTACGAGCAGTACTTC
cdr3_aa: CASSIGGLYEQYF

clone_size: many
v_call: TRBV5-1
d_call: TRBD2
j_call: TRBJ2-7
cdr3_nt: TGCGCCAGCAGCTTGTATGGGACTAGCGGCCCAACCTACGAGCAGTACTTC
cdr3_aa: CASSLYGTSGPTYEQYF

clone_size: many
v_call: TRBV24-1
d_call: -
j_call: TRBJ2-1
cdr3_nt: TGTGCCACCAGTGATTCCGGTCCGAGAACTTTTCGTGAGCAGTTCTTC
cdr3_aa: CATSDSGPRTFREQFF

clone_size: many
v_call: TRBV20-1
d_call: TRBD2
j_call: TRBJ2-3
cdr3_nt: TGCAGTGTTCCCCTAGCGGGAACTAGCACAGATACGCAGTATTTT
cdr3_aa: CSVPLAGTSTDTQYF

clone_size: -
v_call: TRBV6-1
d_call: -
j_call: TRBJ1-6
cdr3_nt: TGTGCCAGCACCTACAGGAGCTCCTATAATTCACCCCTCCACTTT
cdr3_aa: CASTYRSSYNSPLHF

clone_size: many
v_call: TRBV7-9
d_call: -
j_call: TRBJ1-5
cdr3_nt: TGTGCCAGCCGCTTAATGGTATATAGCAATCAGCCCCAGCATTTT
cdr3_aa: CASRLMVYSNQPQHF

clone_size: many
v_call: TRBV2
d_call: -
j_call: TRBJ2-1
cdr3_nt: TGTGCCAGCAGAGGGGGGGGACAGTACAATGAGCAGTTCTTC
cdr3_aa: CASRGGGQYNEQFF

clone_size: few
v_call: TRBV7-2
d_call: -
j_call: TRBJ1-5
cdr3_nt: TGTGCCAGCAGCCACCAGGATCAGCCCCAGCATTTT
cdr3_aa: CASSHQDQPQHF

clone_size: many
v_call: TRBV24-1
d_call: TRBD2
j_call: TRBJ2-1
cdr3_nt: TGTGCCACCAGCGGGACTACCAAGAGCGGTGAGCAGTTCTTC
cdr3_aa: CATSGTTKSGEQFF

clone_size: -
v_call: TRBV30
d_call: -
j_call: TRBJ2-1
cdr3_nt: TGTGCCTGGAGGCAGGGACGGGGTGGGGAGCAGTTCTTC
cdr3_aa: CAWRQGRGGEQFF

clone_size: many
v_call: TRBV20-1
d_call: TRBD1
j_call: TRBJ2-2
cdr3_nt: TGCAGTGCTAGAGCGGGACAGGGGCCAACTTCGAACACCGGGGAGCTGTTTTTT
cdr3_aa: CSARAGQGPTSNTGELFF

clone_size: few
v_call: TRBV6-5
d_call: -
j_call: TRBJ2-3
cdr3_nt: TGTGCCAGCAGTTTGGACCCGGTGGCGGATACGCAGTATTTT
cdr3_aa: CASSLDPVADTQYF

clone_size: many
v_call: TRBV28
d_call: -
j_call: TRBJ2-7
cdr3_nt: TGTGCCAGCACACAGGGCTACGAGCAGTACTTC
cdr3_aa: CASTQGYEQYF

clone_size: -
v_call: TRBV6-2/TRBV6-3
d_call: TRBD1
j_call: TRBJ1-4
cdr3_nt: TGTGCCAGCAGTTACGACGCTCCAACTTCATCAGGGGGCTGGACTAATGAAAAACTGTTTTTT
cdr3_aa: CASSYDAPTSSGGWTNEKLFF

clone_size: -
v_call: TRBV5-6
d_call: -
j_call: TRBJ1-4
cdr3_nt: TGTGCCAGCAGCTTGGGGGGTTTCAGATCAACTAATGAAAAACTGTTTTTT
cdr3_aa: CASSLGGFRSTNEKLFF

clone_size: many
v_call: TRBV20-1
d_call: TRBD1
j_call: TRBJ1-1
cdr3_nt: TGCAGTGCTAGAGATGGAAGACAGGGGGCTAATACTGAAGCTTTCTTT
cdr3_aa: CSARDGRQGANTEAFF

clone_size: -
v_call: TRBV12-3/TRBV12-4
d_call: -
j_call: TRBJ1-5
cdr3_nt: TGTGCCAGCAGCTTGAACACGTTAAATCAGCCCCAGCATTTT
cdr3_aa: CASSLNTLNQPQHF

clone_size: many
v_call: TRBV30
d_call: TRBD1
j_call: TRBJ2-7
cdr3_nt: TGTGCCTGGAGTTCGGGGACAGGGAGATACGAGCAGTACTTC
cdr3_aa: CAWSSGTGRYEQYF

clone_size: -
v_call: TRBV11-2
d_call: TRBD1
j_call: TRBJ1-2
cdr3_nt: TGTGCCAGCAGCTCCCACAGGGGGAGGGCTCACTATGGCTACACCTTC
cdr3_aa: CASSSHRGRAHYGYTF

clone_size: -
v_call: TRBV15
d_call: -
j_call: TRBJ2-1
cdr3_nt: TGTGCCACCAGCAGAGATAGAGGTTCCACGGCGTCAGAGCAGTTCTTC
cdr3_aa: CATSRDRGSTASEQFF

clone_size: many
v_call: TRBV5-1
d_call: TRBD2
j_call: TRBJ2-3
cdr3_nt: TGCGCCAGCAGCGCACTAGCGGGAAGCACAGATACGCAGTATTTT
cdr3_aa: CASSALAGSTDTQYF

clone_size: -
v_call: TRBV6-1
d_call: TRBD1
j_call: TRBJ2-7
cdr3_nt: TGTGCCAGCAGGCTAACAGGGGGGTTGCCCTACGAGCAGTACTTC
cdr3_aa: CASRLTGGLPYEQYF